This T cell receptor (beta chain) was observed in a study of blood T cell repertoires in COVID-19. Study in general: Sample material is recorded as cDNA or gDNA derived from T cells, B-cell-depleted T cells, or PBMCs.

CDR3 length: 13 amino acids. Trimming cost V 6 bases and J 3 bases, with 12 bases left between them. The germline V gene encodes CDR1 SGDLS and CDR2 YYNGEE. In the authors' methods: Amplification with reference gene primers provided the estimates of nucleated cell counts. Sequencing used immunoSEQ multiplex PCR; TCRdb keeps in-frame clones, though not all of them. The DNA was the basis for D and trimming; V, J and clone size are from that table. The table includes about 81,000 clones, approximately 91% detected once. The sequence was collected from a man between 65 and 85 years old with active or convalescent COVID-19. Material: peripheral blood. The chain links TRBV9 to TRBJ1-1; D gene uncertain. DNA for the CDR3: TGTGCCAGCACCTCAGGACTGGACACTGAAGCTTTCTTT. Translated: CASTSGLDTEAFF.